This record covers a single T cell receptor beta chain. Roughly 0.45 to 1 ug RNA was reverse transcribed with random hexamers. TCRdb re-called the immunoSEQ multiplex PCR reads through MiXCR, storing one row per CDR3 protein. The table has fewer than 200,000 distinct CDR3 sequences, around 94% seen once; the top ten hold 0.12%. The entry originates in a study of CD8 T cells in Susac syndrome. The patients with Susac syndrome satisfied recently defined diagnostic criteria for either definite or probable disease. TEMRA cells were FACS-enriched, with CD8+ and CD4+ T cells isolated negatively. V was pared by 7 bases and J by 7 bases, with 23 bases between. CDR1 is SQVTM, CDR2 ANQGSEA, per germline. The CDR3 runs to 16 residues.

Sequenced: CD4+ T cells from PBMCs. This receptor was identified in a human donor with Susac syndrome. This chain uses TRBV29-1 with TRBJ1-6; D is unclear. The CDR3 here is CSGKVPEALYNSPLHF. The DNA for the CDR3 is TGCAGCGGTAAAGTCCCAGAAGCCCTCTACAATTCACCCCTCCACTTT.